This T cell receptor (beta chain) is drawn from a study of T cells in women clearing cervical HPV infection. On this clone itself: The missing CDR3 end, 3 residues past where the read stops, is filled in from the germline J gene.

Deletions cut 2 bases from V and 10 bases from J, with 9 bases between. The CDR3 loop spans 13 amino acids. Germline V CDR1 and CDR2: SEHNR, FQNEAQ (reference sequence). MY09/MY11 PCR detected cervical HPV DNA; dot-blot assigned genotypes. The method was immunoSEQ multiplex PCR; TCRdb's version includes in-frame clones alone and lacks a portion of them. The repertoire table contains more than 15,000 clones. Input material: blood buffy coat. The clonotype originates from a woman between 18 and 70 years old with a cervical HPV16 infection that either progressed to CIN3+ or cleared (not recorded which). The rearrangement uses TRBV7-9 and TRBJ1-6; D is unresolved. The CDR3 bases that were read are TGTGCCAGCAGCTTACCGGGTAGCTCACCC. Amino acid sequence: CASSLPGSSP. The whole CDR3 sequence is CASSLPGSSPLHF.